A single sample gave rise to the 15 T cell receptor beta chains below, sequenced in a study of cytomegalovirus exposure and HLA in healthy donors. The study ran its PCR with 60 Vbeta and 13 Jbeta primers. The assay was immunoSEQ multiplex PCR, and TCRdb's table has in-frame clones only and misses some. Of fewer than 100,000 clones in the sample, roughly 80% were seen once. Sequenced sample: PBMCs. These receptors originate from a man aged 35 to 55 in good health and CMV-seropositive.

The gene calls are TRBV5-5 and TRBJ2-6; D perhaps matches TRBD1 (6 bases). Germline CDR1 and CDR2: SGHKS and YYEKEE (reference sequence). The CDR3 has 16 residues. V lost 0 bases to trimming and J lost 2 bases, with 9 bases between them. The CDR3 coding sequence is TGTGCCAGCAGCTTGGAGGGGGACCCTGGGGCCAACGTCCTGACTTTC. Translation gives CASSLEGDPGANVLTF.

This clone showed up just a few times. The rearrangement links TRBV5-4 to TRBJ2-7; perhaps TRBD2 as D (6 bases). Between the trimmed V and J ends, which lost 2 bases and 0 bases, there was a span of 12 bases. This CDR3 is 15 amino acids long. Germline V gives CDR1 SGHNT, CDR2 YYREEE (reference sequence). DNA for the CDR3: TGTGCCAGCAGCTTAGCCGGGACTCGCTCCTACGAGCAGTACTTC. Amino acid sequence: CASSLAGTRSYEQYF.

The chain joins TRBV28 to TRBJ2-1; D might be TRBD2 (6 bases). Germline V gene sequence: CDR1 MDHEN, CDR2 SYDVKM. Between the trimmed V and J ends, which lost 5 bases and 9 bases, there was a span of 11 bases. This CDR3 has 12 residues. In DNA form, the CDR3 reads TGTGCCAGCAGTGCGACCGGGGGTGAGCAGTTCTTC. Protein: CASSATGGEQFF.

The chain joins TRBV2 to TRBJ2-7; D might be TRBD1 (6 bases). Germline V CDR1 and CDR2: SNHLY, FYNNEI. The CDR3 has 12 residues. V lost 8 bases and J 6 bases, leaving 14 bases between the germline ends. DNA for the CDR3: TGTGCCAGCTGTACAGGGTCGGGCGAGCAGTACTTC. It is translated as CASCTGSGEQYF.

The CDR3 sequence is CASSRTGGGHNEQFF. As DNA, the CDR3 is TGCGCCAGCAGCCGGACAGGAGGAGGCCACAATGAGCAGTTCTTC. The chain has TRBV5-1 and TRBJ2-1; TRBD1 aligns across 7 bases. The length of the CDR3 is 15 residues. The V segment lost 4 bases and the J segment 5 bases; nucleotides outside the gene matches: 9. Germline V gene sequence: CDR1 SGHRS, CDR2 YFSETQ.

This clone showed up just a few times. The gene calls are TRBV25-1 and TRBJ2-5; D is perhaps TRBD2 (5 bases). V gave up 6 bases and J gave up 5 bases, with 13 bases separating them. This CDR3 comprises 13 residues. Per germline, CDR1 MGHDK and CDR2 SYGVNS. This CDR3 reads CASRAGWEETQYF. CDR3 DNA: TGTGCCAGCAGAGCCGGGTGGGAGGAGACCCAGTACTTC.

This clone was observed a handful of times. In the same sample, other DNA sequences code for this CDR3. The rearrangement links TRBV12-5 to TRBJ1-5; no definite D call. Germline CDR1 and CDR2: LGHNT and FRNRAP. Trimming removed 2 bases from V and 0 bases from J, with 5 bases in between. The CDR3 runs to 14 residues. As DNA, the CDR3 is TGTGCTAGTGGTTTGTCCAGTAGCAATCAGCCCCAGCATTTT. It is translated as CASGLSSSNQPQHF.

This clone has a single count. This chain connects TRBV29-1 to TRBJ2-3; the D is unclear. V was trimmed by 3 bases and J by 6 bases, leaving 13 bases between them. The length of the CDR3 is 13 residues. CDR1 and CDR2 (germline): SQVTM, ANQGSEA. The CDR3 is CSVDRRGVDTQYF. Here the CDR3 DNA reads TGCAGCGTTGATCGGCGAGGAGTGGATACGCAGTATTTT.

This clone occurred a few times. The chain has TRBV9 and TRBJ2-1; 9 bases map to TRBD2. V gave up 1 base and J gave up 1 base; unmatched junction bases: 18. The CDR3 is 21 amino acids. Germline lookup yields CDR1 SGDLS and CDR2 YYNGEE. CDR3 DNA sequence: TGTGCCAGCAGCGTAAGCGGGGGGTGGGGGATGGACTCCATATCCTACAATGAGCAGTTCTTC. It encodes CASSVSGGWGMDSISYNEQFF.

This clone was seen more than once but under ten times. This chain uses TRBV7-2 with TRBJ2-5, with 12 bases aligning to TRBD2. CDR1 and CDR2 (germline): SGHTA, FQGNSA. V lost 1 base and J lost 4; bases outside the gene matches: 7. The CDR3 has 17 amino acids. The CDR3 bases are TGTGCCAGCAGCTTAGGACTAGCGGGAGCGTCGGGAGAGACCCAGTACTTC. Residues: CASSLGLAGASGETQYF.

V usage is TRBV9 and J usage is TRBJ1-4, with TRBD1 matching 8 bases. This CDR3 has 18 amino acids. J gave up 8 bases and V 0 bases, and 15 bases lay outside the gene matches. Germline V lookup: CDR1 SGDLS, CDR2 YYNGEE. The CDR3 DNA reads as TGTGCCAGCAGCGTAGTCAGACAGGGGTCCCCAGAGAGGGAAAAACTGTTTTTT. It yields the protein CASSVVRQGSPEREKLFF.

The CDR3 loop reads CASSVRLAGYNEQFF. Written as DNA, the CDR3 is TGTGCCAGCAGTGTTAGGCTAGCGGGTTACAATGAGCAGTTCTTC. The rearrangement joins TRBV6-4 to TRBJ2-1, with TRBD2 matching 8 bases. The trim removed 4 bases at V and 4 bases at J, leaving 6 bases unmatched. Germline CDR1 and CDR2: MRHNA and SNTAGT. This CDR3 has 15 residues.

This clone showed up just once. The V call is TRBV10-3, the J call TRBJ2-7, with TRBD2 matching 14 bases. The germline CDR1 and CDR2 sequences are ENHRY and SYGVKD. This CDR3 has 14 amino acids. The ends lost 6 bases at V and 6 bases at J; junction bases unmatched: 4. The CDR3 reads CAISSGLAGGEQYF. DNA of the CDR3: TGTGCCATCAGCTCCGGACTAGCGGGGGGCGAGCAGTACTTC.

The rearrangement links TRBV7-9 to TRBJ1-1; weak D call: TRBD1 (6 bases). Germline lookup yields CDR1 SEHNR and CDR2 FQNEAQ (reference sequence). The CDR3 is made up of 14 amino acids. Trimming shortened V by 2 bases and J by 4 bases, and 11 bases separated the two germline ends. The CDR3 sequence: CASSLRGGTTEAFF. The CDR3 DNA reads as TGTGCCAGCAGCTTAAGGGGGGGGACCACTGAAGCTTTCTTT.

This chain links TRBV6-6 with TRBJ1-1; unclear D gene. Trimming took 7 bases from V and 0 from J, leaving 15 bases between them. There are 15 residues in the CDR3. Germline CDR1 reads MNHNY; CDR2 reads SVGAGI (reference sequence). CDR3 DNA sequence: TGTGCCAGCACTCCGGGAAGGATCATGAACACTGAAGCTTTCTTT. Translated: CASTPGRIMNTEAFF.